This entry lists 6 T cell receptor beta chains sequenced from one sample in a study of blood T cell repertoires in COVID-19. Using immunoSEQ multiplex PCR, the repertoire was profiled, and TCRdb retains in-frame clones only, with some absent. The sample holds about 130,000 clones, roughly three quarters seen once. The material sequenced was peripheral blood. The source is a woman in her sixties or seventies with acute or convalescent COVID-19.

The chain is built from TRBV19 and TRBJ1-4; a possible D gene is TRBD1 (6 bases). V lost 3 bases and J 5 bases, leaving 10 bases between the germline ends. The germline V gene has CDR1 LNHDA and CDR2 SQIVND (reference sequence). The CDR3 sequence is 14 residues long. The CDR3 loop reads CASSISGVNEKLFF. In DNA, the CDR3 is TGTGCCAGTAGTATTTCAGGGGTCAATGAAAAACTGTTTTTT.

The chain links TRBV7-2 to TRBJ2-3; the D gene is possibly TRBD2 (5 bases). CDR1 is SGHTA, CDR2 FQGNSA, per germline. The CDR3 extends over 14 amino acids. V was trimmed by 0 bases and J by 5 bases, leaving 9 bases between them. CDR3 in DNA: TGTGCCAGCAGCTTAGCGCATCGGGGAGATACGCAGTATTTT. This encodes CASSLAHRGDTQYF.

The V call is TRBV6-5, the J call TRBJ2-7; D possibly corresponds to TRBD1 (5 bases). V lost 8 bases to trimming and J lost 2 bases, with 19 bases between them. This CDR3 region has 15 residues. Looked up from germline, CDR1 is MNHEY and CDR2 is SVGAGI. CDR3 sequence (DNA): TGTGCCAGCTTAAGGGGATCCTCAGCCGCCTACGAGCAGTACTTC. Protein: CASLRGSSAAYEQYF.

The CDR3 sequence: CASTTRNRGTYGYTF. The CDR3 bases are TGTGCCAGCACCACAAGGAACAGGGGAACCTATGGCTACACCTTC. V is TRBV6-5 and J is TRBJ1-2, with 7 bases that match TRBD1. Germline CDR1 is MNHEY and CDR2 is SVGAGI. There are 15 residues in the CDR3. Losses at the gene ends were 7 bases for V and 4 bases for J; bases not matched to a gene: 12.

The chain joins TRBV9 to TRBJ1-1; the D is unclear. This CDR3 has 14 residues. V lost 0 bases, J lost 1 base, and 7 bases lay in between. Looked up from germline, CDR1 is SGDLS and CDR2 is YYNGEE. The CDR3 DNA reads TGTGCCAGCAGCGTAGGTCCGGGGAACACTGAAGCTTTCTTT. Translation: CASSVGPGNTEAFF.

CDR3 in DNA: TGTGCCACCAGTGATTCAGGGGTCACAGATACGCAGTATTTT. It is translated as CATSDSGVTDTQYF. J is TRBJ2-3 and V is TRBV24-1; maybe TRBD1 (6 bases). The germline V gene has CDR1 KGHDR and CDR2 SFDVKD. The CDR3 extends over 14 amino acids. Trimming removed 2 bases from V and 2 bases from J, with 7 bases in between.